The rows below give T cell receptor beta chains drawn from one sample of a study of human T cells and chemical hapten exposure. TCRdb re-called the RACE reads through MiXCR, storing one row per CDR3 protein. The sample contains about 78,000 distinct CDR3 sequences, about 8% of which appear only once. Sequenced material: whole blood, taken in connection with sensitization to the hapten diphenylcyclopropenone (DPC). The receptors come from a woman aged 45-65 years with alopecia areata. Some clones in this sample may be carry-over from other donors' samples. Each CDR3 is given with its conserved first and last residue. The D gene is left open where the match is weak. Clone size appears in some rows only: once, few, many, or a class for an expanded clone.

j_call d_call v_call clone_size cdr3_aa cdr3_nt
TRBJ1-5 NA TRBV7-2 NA CASSLNAARAGQPQHF TGTGCCAGCAGCTTAAATGCCGCCAGGGCTGGTCAGCCCCAGCATTTT
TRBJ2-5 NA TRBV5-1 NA CASAEGEETQYF TGCGCCAGCGCCGAAGGGGAGGAGACCCAGTACTTC
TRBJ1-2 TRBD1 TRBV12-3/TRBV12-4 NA CASSRGQGPYGYTF TGTGCCAGCAGCCGAGGACAGGGCCCATATGGCTACACCTTC
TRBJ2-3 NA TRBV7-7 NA CASSPTGTEQYF TGTGCCAGCAGCCCGACCGGGACCGAGCAGTATTTT
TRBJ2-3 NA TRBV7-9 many CASSTDTQYF TGTGCCAGCAGCACAGATACGCAGTATTTT
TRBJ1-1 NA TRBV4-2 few CASSQRLDTEAFF TGTGCCAGCAGCCAACGACTGGACACTGAAGCTTTCTTT
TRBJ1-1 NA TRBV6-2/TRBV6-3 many CASSPSGRTNTEAFF TGTGCCAGCAGCCCCTCCGGCCGGACAAACACTGAAGCTTTCTTT
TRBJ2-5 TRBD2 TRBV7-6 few CASSLERGQETQYF TGTGCCAGCAGCTTAGAGCGGGGACAAGAGACCCAGTACTTC
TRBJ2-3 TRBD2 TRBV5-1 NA CASSLREADTQYF TGCGCCAGCAGCTTACGGGAGGCAGATACGCAGTATTTT
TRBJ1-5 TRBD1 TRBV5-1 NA CASSLGQGYNQPQHF TGCGCCAGCAGCTTGGGACAGGGGTACAATCAGCCCCAGCATTTT
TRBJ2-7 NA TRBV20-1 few CSASPGRGAGQYF TGCAGTGCTAGTCCGGGGAGGGGGGCAGGGCAGTACTTC